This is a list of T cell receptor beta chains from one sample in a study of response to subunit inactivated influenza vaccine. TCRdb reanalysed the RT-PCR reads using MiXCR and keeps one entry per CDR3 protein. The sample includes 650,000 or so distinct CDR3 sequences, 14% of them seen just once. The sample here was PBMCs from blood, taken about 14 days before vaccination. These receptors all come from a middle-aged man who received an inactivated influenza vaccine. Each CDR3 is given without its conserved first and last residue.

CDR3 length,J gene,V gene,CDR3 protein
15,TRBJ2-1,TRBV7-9,ASSPQGLAGGNNEQF
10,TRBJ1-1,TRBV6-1,ASSGTFNSAF
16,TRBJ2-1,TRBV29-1,SVEGGRDLLPFYNEQF
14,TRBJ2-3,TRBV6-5,ASSYRTSTSTDTQY
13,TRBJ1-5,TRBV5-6,ASSVGGFGNQPQH
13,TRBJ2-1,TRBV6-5,ASSYQTSGRDEQF
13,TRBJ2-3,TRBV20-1,SARGAGTGTDTQY
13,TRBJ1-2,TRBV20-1,SARQTGTANYGYT
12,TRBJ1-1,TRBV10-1,ASSVFRENTEAF
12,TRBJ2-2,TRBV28,ASSLELPTGELF
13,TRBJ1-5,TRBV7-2,ASSWGGQSNQPQH
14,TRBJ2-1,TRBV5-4,ASSVLGTSGNNEQF
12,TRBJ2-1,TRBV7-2,ASSLVGRRNVQF
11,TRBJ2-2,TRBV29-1,SVSKGHTGELF
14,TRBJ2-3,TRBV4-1,ASSRVDAGESDTQY
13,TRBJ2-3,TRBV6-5,ASSFIAGAADTQY
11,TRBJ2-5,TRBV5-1,ASSMGGFETQY
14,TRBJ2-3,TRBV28,ASSPTQGVVTDTQY
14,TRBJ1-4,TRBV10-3,AISEWTGTGTEKLF
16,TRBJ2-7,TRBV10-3,AISATGGTGGNSYEQY
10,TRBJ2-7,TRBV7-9,ASTSYGGEQY
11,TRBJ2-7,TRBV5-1,ASSFNPAYEQY
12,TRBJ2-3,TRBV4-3,ASSQVPRTDTQY
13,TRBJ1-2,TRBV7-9,ARSPSGAHNYGYT
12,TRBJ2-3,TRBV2,ASSADRGSDTQY
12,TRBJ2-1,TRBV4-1,ASRLAGGIDEQF
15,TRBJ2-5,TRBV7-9,ASSSGQGRTNQETQY
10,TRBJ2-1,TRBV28,ASAGGLNEQF
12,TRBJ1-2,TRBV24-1,ATSDRSGVEGYT
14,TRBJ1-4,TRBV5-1,ASSLEARGAGEKLF
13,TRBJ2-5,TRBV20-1,SATLPGGLQETQY
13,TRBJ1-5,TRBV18,ASSPRHGGNQPQH
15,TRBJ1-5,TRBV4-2,ASSQPAGTGGQQPQH
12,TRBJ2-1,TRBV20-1,SARVYQGAREQF
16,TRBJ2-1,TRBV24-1,ATSDFERGAPSYNEQF
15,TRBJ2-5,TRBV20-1,SAIGTSGIAGQETQY
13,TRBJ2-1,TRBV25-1,ASSQGLAWYNEQF
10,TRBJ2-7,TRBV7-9,ASSFRFYEQY
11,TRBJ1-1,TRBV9,ASGQGAEGEAF
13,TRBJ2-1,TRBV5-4,ASSSLGLPDNEQF
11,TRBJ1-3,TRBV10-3,AMSTVSGNTIY
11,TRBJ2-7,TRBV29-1,SVGGQGWNEQY
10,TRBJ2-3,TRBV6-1,ASSESGDTQY
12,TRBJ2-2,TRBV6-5,ASSYTRDTGELF
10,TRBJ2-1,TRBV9,ASSVGTYEQF
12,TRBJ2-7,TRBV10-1,ASSDGDRAYEQY
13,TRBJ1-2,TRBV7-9,ASSLGTGEGHGYT
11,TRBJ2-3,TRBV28,ASTFPSTDTQY
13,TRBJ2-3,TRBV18,ASSLRDRYTDTQY
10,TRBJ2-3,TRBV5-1,ASNVGGDTQY
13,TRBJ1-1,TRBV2,ASSGGPGTGGRAF
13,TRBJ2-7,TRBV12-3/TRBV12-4,ASSSSIGTGDEQY
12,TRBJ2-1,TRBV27,ASSGTSAYNEQF
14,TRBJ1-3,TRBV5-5,ASRWVPGDSGNTIY
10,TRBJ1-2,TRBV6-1,ASREANYGYT
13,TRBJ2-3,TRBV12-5,ASGPRLGSSDTQY
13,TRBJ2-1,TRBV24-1,ATSVTPGLINEQF
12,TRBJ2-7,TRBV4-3,ASSQVRGSYEQY
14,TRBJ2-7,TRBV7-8,ASSLAGTGALYEQY
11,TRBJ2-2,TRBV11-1,ASSFEGAGELF